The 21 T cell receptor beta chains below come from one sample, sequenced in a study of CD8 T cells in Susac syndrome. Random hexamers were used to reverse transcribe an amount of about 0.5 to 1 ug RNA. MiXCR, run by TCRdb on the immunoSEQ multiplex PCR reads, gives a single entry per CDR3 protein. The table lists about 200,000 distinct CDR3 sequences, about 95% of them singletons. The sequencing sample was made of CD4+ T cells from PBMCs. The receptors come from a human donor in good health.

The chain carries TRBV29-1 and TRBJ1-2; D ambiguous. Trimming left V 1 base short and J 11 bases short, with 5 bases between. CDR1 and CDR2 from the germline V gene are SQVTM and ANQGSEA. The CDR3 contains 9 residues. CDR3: CSVEAGYTF. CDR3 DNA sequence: TGCAGCGTTGAAGCGGGATACACCTTC. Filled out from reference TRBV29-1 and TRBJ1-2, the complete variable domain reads SAVISQKPSRDICQRGTSLTIQCQVDSQVTMMFWYRQQPGQSLTLIATANQGSEATYESGFVIDKFPISRPNLTFSTLTVSNMSPEDSSIYLCSVEAGYTFGSGTRLTVV.

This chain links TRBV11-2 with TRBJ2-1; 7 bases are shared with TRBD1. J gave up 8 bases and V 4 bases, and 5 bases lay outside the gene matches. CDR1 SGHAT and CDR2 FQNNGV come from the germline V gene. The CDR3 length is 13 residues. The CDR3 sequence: CASSYHRGHEQFF. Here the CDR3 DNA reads TGTGCCAGCAGCTATCACAGGGGCCATGAGCAGTTCTTC.

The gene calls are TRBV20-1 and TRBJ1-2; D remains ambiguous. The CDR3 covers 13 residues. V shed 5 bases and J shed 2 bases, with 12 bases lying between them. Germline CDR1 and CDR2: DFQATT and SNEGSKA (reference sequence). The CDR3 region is CSAPKDGNYGYTF. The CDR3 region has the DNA TGCAGTGCTCCAAAGGACGGGAACTATGGCTACACCTTC.

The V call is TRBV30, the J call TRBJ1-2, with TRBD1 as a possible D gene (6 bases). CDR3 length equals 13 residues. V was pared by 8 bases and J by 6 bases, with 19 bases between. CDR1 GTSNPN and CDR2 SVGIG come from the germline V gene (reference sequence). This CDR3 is CAEGGRVFDGYTF. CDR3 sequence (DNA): TGTGCCGAGGGGGGGCGCGTATTTGATGGCTACACCTTC.

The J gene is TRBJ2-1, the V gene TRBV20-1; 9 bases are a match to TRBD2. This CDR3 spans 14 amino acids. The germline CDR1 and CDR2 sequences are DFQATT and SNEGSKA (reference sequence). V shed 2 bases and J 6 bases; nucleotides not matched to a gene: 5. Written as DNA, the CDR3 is TGCAGTGCTAGACTAGCGGGAAGATTCAATGAGCAGTTCTTC. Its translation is CSARLAGRFNEQFF.

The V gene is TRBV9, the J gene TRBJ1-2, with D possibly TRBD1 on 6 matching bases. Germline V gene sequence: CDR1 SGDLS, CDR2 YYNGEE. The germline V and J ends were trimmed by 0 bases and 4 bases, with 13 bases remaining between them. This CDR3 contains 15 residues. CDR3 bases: TGTGCCAGCAGCGTAGTAGGGGGGCCGGGCTATGGCTACACCTTC. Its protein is CASSVVGGPGYGYTF. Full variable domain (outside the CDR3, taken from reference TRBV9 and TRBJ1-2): DSGVTQTPKHLITATGQRVTLRCSPRSGDLSVYWYQQSLDQGLQFLIQYYNGEERAKGNILERFSAQQFPDLHSELNLSSLELGDSALYFCASSVVGGPGYGYTFGSGTRLTVV.

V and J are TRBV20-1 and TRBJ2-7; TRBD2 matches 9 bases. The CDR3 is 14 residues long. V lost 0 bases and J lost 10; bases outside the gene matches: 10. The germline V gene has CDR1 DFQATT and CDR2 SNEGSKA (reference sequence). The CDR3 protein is CSARDTSSGTEQYV. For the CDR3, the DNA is TGCAGTGCTAGAGATACGTCTAGCGGGACAGAACAGTACGTC.

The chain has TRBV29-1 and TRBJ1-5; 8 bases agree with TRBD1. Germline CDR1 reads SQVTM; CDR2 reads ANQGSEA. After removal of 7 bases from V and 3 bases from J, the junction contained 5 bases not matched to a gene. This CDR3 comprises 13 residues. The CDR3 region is CSARTGNNQPQHF. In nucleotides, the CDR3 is TGCAGCGCCCGGACAGGGAACAATCAGCCCCAGCATTTT.

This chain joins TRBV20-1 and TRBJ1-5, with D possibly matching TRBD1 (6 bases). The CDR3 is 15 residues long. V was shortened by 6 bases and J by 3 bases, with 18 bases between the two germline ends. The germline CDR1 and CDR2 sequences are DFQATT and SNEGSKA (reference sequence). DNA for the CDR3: TGCAGTGCGCCCTACGGAGGGGACATCAATCAGCCCCAGCATTTT. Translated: CSAPYGGDINQPQHF.

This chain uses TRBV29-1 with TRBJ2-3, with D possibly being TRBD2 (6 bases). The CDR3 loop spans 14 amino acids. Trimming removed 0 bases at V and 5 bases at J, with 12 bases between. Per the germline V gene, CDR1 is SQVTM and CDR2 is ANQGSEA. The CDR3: CSVEDYGSGDTQYF. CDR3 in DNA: TGCAGCGTTGAAGACTACGGGAGTGGAGATACGCAGTATTTT.

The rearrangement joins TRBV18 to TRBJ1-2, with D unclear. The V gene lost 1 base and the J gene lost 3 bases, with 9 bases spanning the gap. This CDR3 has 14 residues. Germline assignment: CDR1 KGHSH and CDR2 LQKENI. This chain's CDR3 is CASSPLGSDYGYTF. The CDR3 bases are TGTGCCAGCTCACCACTCGGCAGCGACTATGGCTACACCTTC.

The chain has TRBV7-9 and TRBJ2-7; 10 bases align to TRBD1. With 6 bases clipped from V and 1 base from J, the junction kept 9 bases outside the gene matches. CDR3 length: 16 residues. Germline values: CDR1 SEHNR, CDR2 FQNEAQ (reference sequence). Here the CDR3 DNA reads TGTGCCAGCAGTTATCCGGGACAGGGGATTTCCTACGAGCAGTACTTC. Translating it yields CASSYPGQGISYEQYF. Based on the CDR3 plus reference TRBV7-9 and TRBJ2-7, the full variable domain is DTGVSQNPRHKITKRGQNVTFRCDPISEHNRLYWYRQTLGQGPEFLTYFQNEAQLEKSRLLSDRFSAERPKGSFSTLEIQRTEQGDSAMYLCASSYPGQGISYEQYFGPGTRLTVT.

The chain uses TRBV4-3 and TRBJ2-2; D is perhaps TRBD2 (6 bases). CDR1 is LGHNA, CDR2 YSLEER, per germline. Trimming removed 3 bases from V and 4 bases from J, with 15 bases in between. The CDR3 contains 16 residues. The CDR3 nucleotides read TGCGCCAGCAGCCAGCGACTTTGGGGAGGCACCGGGGAGCTGTTTTTT. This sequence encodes CASSQRLWGGTGELFF.

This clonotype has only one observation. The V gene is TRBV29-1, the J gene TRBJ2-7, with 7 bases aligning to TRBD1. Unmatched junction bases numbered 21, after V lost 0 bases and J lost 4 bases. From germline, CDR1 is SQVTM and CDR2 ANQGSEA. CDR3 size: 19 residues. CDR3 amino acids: CSVEEAPPTGAGLCYEQYV. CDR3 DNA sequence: TGCAGCGTTGAAGAAGCCCCCCCAACAGGGGCCGGTCTGTGTTACGAGCAGTACGTC.

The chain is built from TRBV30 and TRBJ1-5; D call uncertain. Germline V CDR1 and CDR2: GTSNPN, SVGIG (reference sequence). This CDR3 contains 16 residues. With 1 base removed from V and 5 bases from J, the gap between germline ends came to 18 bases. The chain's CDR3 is CAWSDPLGRRDQPQHF. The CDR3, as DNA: TGTGCCTGGAGTGACCCATTAGGACGGCGAGATCAGCCCCAGCATTTT.

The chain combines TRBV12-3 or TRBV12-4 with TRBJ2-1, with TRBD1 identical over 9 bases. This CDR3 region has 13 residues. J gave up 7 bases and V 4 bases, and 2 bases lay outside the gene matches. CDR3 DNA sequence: TGTGCCAGCAGTTACGACAGGGGGAATGAGCAGTTCTTC. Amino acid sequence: CASSYDRGNEQFF.

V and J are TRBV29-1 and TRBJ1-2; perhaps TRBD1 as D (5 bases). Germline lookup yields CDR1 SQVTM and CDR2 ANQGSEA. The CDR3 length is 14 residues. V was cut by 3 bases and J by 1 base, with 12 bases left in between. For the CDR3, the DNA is TGCAGCGTTGATGTTCAGGGCGTTAACTATGGCTACACCTTC. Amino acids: CSVDVQGVNYGYTF. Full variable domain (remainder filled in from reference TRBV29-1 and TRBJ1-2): SAVISQKPSRDICQRGTSLTIQCQVDSQVTMMFWYRQQPGQSLTLIATANQGSEATYESGFVIDKFPISRPNLTFSTLTVSNMSPEDSSIYLCSVDVQGVNYGYTFGSGTRLTVV.

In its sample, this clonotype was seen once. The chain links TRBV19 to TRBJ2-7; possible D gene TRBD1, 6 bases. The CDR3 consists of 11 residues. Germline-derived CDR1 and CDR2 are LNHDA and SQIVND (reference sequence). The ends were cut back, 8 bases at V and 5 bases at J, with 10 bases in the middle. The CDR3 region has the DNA TGTGCCAGTCGCAGGGGAGACGAGCAGTACTTC. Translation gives CASRRGDEQYF.

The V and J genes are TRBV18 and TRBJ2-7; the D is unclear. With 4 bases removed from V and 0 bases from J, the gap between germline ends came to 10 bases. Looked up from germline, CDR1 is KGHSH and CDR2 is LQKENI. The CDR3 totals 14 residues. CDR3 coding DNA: TGTGCCAGCTCACAGATAGGGCACTCCTACGAGCAGTACTTC. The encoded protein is CASSQIGHSYEQYF.

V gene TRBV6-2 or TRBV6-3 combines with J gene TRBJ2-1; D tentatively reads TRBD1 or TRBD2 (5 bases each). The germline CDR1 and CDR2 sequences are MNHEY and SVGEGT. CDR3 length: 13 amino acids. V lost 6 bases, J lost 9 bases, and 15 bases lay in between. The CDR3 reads CASRGTLRGEQFF. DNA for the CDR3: TGTGCCAGCAGAGGGACCCTCCGAGGTGAGCAGTTCTTC.

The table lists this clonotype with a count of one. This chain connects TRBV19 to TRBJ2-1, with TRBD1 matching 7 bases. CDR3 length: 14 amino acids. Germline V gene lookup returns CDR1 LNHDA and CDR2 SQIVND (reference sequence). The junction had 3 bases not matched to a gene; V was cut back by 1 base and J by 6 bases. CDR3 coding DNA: TGTGCCAGTAGTATAGGGGGACAGCCCAATGAGCAGTTCTTC. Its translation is CASSIGGQPNEQFF. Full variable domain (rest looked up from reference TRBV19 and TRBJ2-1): DGGITQSPKYLFRKEGQNVTLSCEQNLNHDAMYWYRQDPGQGLRLIYYSQIVNDFQKGDIAEGYSVSREKKESFPLTVTSAQKNPTAFYLCASSIGGQPNEQFFGPGTRLTVL.